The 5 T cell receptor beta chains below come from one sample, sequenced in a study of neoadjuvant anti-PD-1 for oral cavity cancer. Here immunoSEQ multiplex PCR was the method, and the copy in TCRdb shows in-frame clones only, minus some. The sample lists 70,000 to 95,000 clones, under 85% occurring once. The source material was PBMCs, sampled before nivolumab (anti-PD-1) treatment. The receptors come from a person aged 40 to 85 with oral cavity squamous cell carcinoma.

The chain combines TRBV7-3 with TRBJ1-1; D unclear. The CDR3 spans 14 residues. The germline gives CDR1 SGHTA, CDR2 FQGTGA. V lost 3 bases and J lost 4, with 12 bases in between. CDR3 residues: CASSFRARGTEAFF. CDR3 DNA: TGTGCCAGCAGCTTTAGGGCGCGAGGCACTGAAGCTTTCTTT.

As DNA, the CDR3 is TGTGCCAGCAGGAGTAGCGGGAGGGCCGGGGAGACCCAGTACTTC. This sequence encodes CASRSSGRAGETQYF. The chain carries TRBV6-1 and TRBJ2-5, with 11 bases aligning to TRBD2. The CDR3 spans 15 residues. The trim removed 6 bases at V and 5 bases at J, leaving 8 bases unmatched. Germline V CDR1 and CDR2: MNHNS, SASEGT.

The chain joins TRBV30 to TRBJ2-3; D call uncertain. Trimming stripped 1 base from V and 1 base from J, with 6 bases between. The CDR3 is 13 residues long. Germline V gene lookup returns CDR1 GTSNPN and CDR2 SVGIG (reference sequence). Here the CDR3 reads CAWSARGTDTQYF. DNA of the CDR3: TGTGCCTGGAGTGCCCGGGGCACAGATACGCAGTATTTT.

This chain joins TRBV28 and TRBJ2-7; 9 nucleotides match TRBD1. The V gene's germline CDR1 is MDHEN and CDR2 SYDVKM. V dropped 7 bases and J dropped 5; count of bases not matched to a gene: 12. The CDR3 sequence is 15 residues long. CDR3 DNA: TGTGCCAGCACCAAGTACCGGGACAGGGTCAACGAGCAGTACTTC. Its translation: CASTKYRDRVNEQYF.

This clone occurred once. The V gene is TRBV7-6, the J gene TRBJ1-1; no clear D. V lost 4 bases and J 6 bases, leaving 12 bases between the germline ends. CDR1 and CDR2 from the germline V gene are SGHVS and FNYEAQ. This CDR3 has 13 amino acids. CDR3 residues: CASSYGRYAEAFF. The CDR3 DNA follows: TGTGCCAGCAGCTATGGGCGGTACGCTGAAGCTTTCTTT.